This passage covers 10 T cell receptor beta chains from one sample sequenced in a study of blood T cell repertoires in COVID-19. This table comes from immunoSEQ multiplex PCR, and its TCRdb copy is limited to in-frame clones, with some not included. The sample yields approximately 85,000 clones, roughly four fifths seen once. The sample was peripheral blood. The source is a human donor in a cohort sampled during active COVID-19.

The chain employs TRBV5-1 and TRBJ1-1; D is unresolved. The V and J ends lost 5 bases and 1 base respectively, with 9 bases between them. The germline gives CDR1 SGHRS, CDR2 YFSETQ. The CDR3 runs to 13 residues. The CDR3 loop reads CASRINSNTEAFF. The CDR3 DNA reads TGCGCCAGCAGGATAAACTCGAACACTGAAGCTTTCTTT.

V usage is TRBV25-1 and J usage is TRBJ2-1, with a tentative D call TRBD2 (5 bases). V was shortened by 2 bases and J by 5 bases, with 10 bases between the two germline ends. There are 14 residues in the CDR3. Per germline, CDR1 MGHDK and CDR2 SYGVNS. The CDR3 DNA sequence: TGTGCCAGCAGTGAACCTCGGGAAGACAATGAGCAGTTCTTC. Protein sequence: CASSEPREDNEQFF.

The chain has TRBV7-2 and TRBJ2-5; 13 positions match TRBD2. Germline-derived CDR1 and CDR2 are SGHTA and FQGNSA. This CDR3 comprises 15 residues. The J segment lost 4 bases and the V segment lost 1 base, leaving 0 bases of the junction unmatched. For the CDR3, the DNA is TGTGCCAGCAGCTTAGGACTAGCGGGGGGAGAGACCCAGTACTTC. Its protein product is CASSLGLAGGETQYF. Variable domain in full (rest from reference TRBV7-2 and TRBJ2-5): GAGVSQSPSNKVTEKGKDVELRCDPISGHTALYWYRQSLGQGLEFLIYFQGNSAPDKSGLPSDRFSAERTGGSVSTLTIQRTQQEDSAVYLCASSLGLAGGETQYFGPGTRLLVL.

V and J are TRBV3-1 (or the pseudogene TRBV3-2) and TRBJ2-2; 8 positions agree with TRBD1. Trimming removed 2 bases from V and 7 bases from J; junction bases left unmatched: 9. The V gene's germline CDR1 is LGHDT and CDR2 YNNKEL (reference sequence). The CDR3 covers 16 residues. CDR3 nucleotides: TGTGCCAGCAGCCAAAGGGATCAGGGGGCATTCGGGGAGCTGTTTTTT. Its translation: CASSQRDQGAFGELFF.

This rearrangement joins TRBV7-2 to TRBJ1-2; 8 bases map to TRBD1. This CDR3 is 13 amino acids long. Losses at the gene ends were 5 bases for V and 7 bases for J; bases not matched to a gene: 6. From germline, CDR1 is SGHTA and CDR2 FQGNSA. This chain's CDR3 is CASSPGTGIGYTF. The CDR3 region has the DNA TGTGCCAGCAGCCCCGGGACAGGCATTGGCTACACCTTC.

This sequence joins TRBV5-1 and TRBJ2-1; the D gene is possibly TRBD1 (6 bases). This CDR3 has 12 residues. Germline lookup yields CDR1 SGHRS and CDR2 YFSETQ. Trimming took 2 bases from V and 9 from J, leaving 9 bases between them. CDR3 in amino acids: CASSFRGVEQFF. The CDR3 DNA is TGCGCCAGCAGCTTCAGGGGAGTTGAGCAGTTCTTC.

This chain joins TRBV9 and TRBJ2-3; the D gene is possibly TRBD1 (6 bases). CDR1 and CDR2 (germline): SGDLS, YYNGEE. The CDR3 totals 14 residues. V lost 4 bases to trimming and J lost 4 bases, with 13 bases between them. The DNA of the CDR3 is TGTGCCAGCAGCACCAGGGGTTCAGCAGATACGCAGTATTTT. The encoded protein is CASSTRGSADTQYF.

This chain connects TRBV28 to TRBJ2-5; TRBD1 might be the D (5 bases). With 5 bases removed from V and 5 bases from J, the gap between germline ends came to 9 bases. Germline-derived CDR1 and CDR2 are MDHEN and SYDVKM. The CDR3 covers 12 residues. CDR3 amino acids: CASSRTLETQYF. CDR3 nucleotides: TGTGCCAGCAGTAGGACACTGGAGACCCAGTACTTC.

The chain couples TRBV5-5 to TRBJ2-3, with 9 bases that match TRBD2. CDR1 and CDR2 from the germline V gene are SGHKS and YYEKEE (reference sequence). The trim removed 0 bases at V and 4 bases at J, leaving 3 bases unmatched. The CDR3 is 15 residues long. The CDR3: CASSLGLADSDTQYF. Written as DNA, the CDR3 is TGTGCCAGCAGCTTGGGACTAGCGGACTCAGATACGCAGTATTTT.

The chain recombines TRBV4-1 with TRBJ1-1; 7 positions agree with TRBD1. The V gene end was trimmed by 0 bases and the J gene end by 7 bases; junction bases not matched to a gene: 5. Germline CDR1 is MGHRA and CDR2 is YSYEKL. The CDR3 has 14 amino acids. As DNA, the CDR3 is TGCGCCAGCAGCCAAGAGCAGGGGGGAGGTGAAGCTTTCTTT. Protein: CASSQEQGGGEAFF.